These T cell receptor beta chains were read from a single sample in a study of radiotherapy plus CTLA-4 blockade in lung cancer. Sequencing used immunoSEQ multiplex PCR; TCRdb keeps in-frame clones, though not all of them. The sample yields more than 100,000 clones, just under 90% seen once. The source was peripheral blood, collected from a patient treated with radiotherapy plus ipilimumab. These TCRs come from a human donor with non-small cell lung cancer that progressed on radiotherapy plus ipilimumab. Both conserved end residues are part of each CDR3. D genes are given only for firm matches. Rows may omit the clone size; those that give it use once, few, many or a size class.

D	length	J	V	size	DNA	CDR3
TRBD1	15	TRBJ2-1	TRBV4-2	NA	TGTGCCAGCAGCCAAGAGGGACAGGGGGCGCATGAGCAGTTCTTC	CASSQEGQGAHEQFF
NA	14	TRBJ1-1	TRBV11-2	NA	TGTGCCAGCAGCAAACTAAGGGGGAACACTGAAGCTTTCTTT	CASSKLRGNTEAFF
NA	14	TRBJ2-2	TRBV2	few	TGTGCCAGCAGCGCCGGACGTTTCACCGGGGAGCTGTTTTTT	CASSAGRFTGELFF
NA	15	TRBJ2-1	TRBV5-1	NA	TGCGCCAGCAGCTTGGTGGGACAAGGGTACAATGAGCAGTTCTTC	CASSLVGQGYNEQFF
NA	14	TRBJ2-5	TRBV11-3	NA	TGTGCCAGCAGCTTACGCGAGGGTATGGAGACCCAGTACTTC	CASSLREGMETQYF
NA	16	TRBJ2-7	TRBV5-6	NA	TGTGCCAGCAGCTTGTCCGCTTCGGACGGCTCCTACGAGCAGTACTTC	CASSLSASDGSYEQYF
NA	14	TRBJ1-4	TRBV5-4	NA	TGTGCCAGCAGCTTGAGGGGGGATAGTGAAAAACTGTTTTTT	CASSLRGDSEKLFF
NA	19	TRBJ1-1	TRBV7-9	NA	TGTGCCAGCAGCCGTCAAGCCTTGGGGGGCGGAAACATGAACACTGAAGCTTTCTTT	CASSRQALGGGNMNTEAFF
NA	18	TRBJ2-6	TRBV11-3	NA	TGTGCCAGCAGCTTAGTCAACTTTGGGGGGTACGGGGCCAACGTCCTGACTTTC	CASSLVNFGGYGANVLTF
NA	14	TRBJ2-3	TRBV5-1	NA	TGCGCCAGCAGTACGCAGCTGGGCACAGATACGCAGTATTTT	CASSTQLGTDTQYF
NA	13	TRBJ2-7	TRBV29-1	NA	TGCAGCGTTTTAGGCAGAGAAGTCTACGAGCAGTACTTC	CSVLGREVYEQYF
NA	13	TRBJ2-3	TRBV7-2	NA	TGTGCCAGCAGCACGCGATTCACAGATACGCAGTATTTT	CASSTRFTDTQYF